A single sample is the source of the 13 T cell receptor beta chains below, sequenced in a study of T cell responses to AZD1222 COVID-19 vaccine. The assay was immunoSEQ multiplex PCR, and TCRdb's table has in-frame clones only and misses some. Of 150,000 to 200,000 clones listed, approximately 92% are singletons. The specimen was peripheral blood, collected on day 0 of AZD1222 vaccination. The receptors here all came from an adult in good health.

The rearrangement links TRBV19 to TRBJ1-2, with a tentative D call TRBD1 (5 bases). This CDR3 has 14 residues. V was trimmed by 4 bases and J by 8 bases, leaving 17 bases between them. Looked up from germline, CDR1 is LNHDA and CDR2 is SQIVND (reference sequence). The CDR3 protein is CASSTGPGPVGYTF. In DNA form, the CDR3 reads TGTGCCAGTAGTACGGGACCGGGTCCCGTGGGCTACACCTTC. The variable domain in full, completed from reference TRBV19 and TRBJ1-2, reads DGGITQSPKYLFRKEGQNVTLSCEQNLNHDAMYWYRQDPGQGLRLIYYSQIVNDFQKGDIAEGYSVSREKKESFPLTVTSAQKNPTAFYLCASSTGPGPVGYTFGSGTRLTVV.

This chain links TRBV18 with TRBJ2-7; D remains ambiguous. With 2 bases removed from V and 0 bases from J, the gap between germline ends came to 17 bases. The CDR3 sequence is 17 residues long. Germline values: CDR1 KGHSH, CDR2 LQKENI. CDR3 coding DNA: TGTGCCAGCTCACCAGGTCGACGAGGTACGAGCTCCTACGAGCAGTACGTC. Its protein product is CASSPGRRGTSSYEQYV.

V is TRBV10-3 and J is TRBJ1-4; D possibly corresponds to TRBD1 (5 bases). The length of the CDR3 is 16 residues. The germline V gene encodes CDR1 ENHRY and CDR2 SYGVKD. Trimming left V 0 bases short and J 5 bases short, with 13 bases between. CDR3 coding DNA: TGTGCCATCAGTGAGTCGAGGGACGGGAGAAATGAAAAACTGTTTTTT. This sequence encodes CAISESRDGRNEKLFF.

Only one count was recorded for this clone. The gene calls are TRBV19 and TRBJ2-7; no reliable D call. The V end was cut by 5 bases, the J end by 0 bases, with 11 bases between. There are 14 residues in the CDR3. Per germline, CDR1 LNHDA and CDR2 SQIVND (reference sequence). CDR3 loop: CASSPSVGSYEQYF. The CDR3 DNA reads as TGTGCCAGTAGTCCCTCGGTCGGCTCCTACGAGCAGTACTTC.

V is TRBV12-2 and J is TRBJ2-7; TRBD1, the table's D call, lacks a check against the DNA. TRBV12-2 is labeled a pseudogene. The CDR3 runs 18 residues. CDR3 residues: CASRFLNETDGDSYEQYF. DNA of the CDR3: TGTGCAAGTCGCTTTTTAAACGAGACAGACGGAGACTCCTACGAGCAGTACTTC.

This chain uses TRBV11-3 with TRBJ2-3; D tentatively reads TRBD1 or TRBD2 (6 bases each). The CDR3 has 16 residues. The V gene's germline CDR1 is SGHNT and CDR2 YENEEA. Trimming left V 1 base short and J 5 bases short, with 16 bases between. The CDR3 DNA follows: TGTGCCAGCAGCTTAGGAAAATGGGGGGCCGAAGATACGCAGTATTTT. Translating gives CASSLGKWGAEDTQYF.

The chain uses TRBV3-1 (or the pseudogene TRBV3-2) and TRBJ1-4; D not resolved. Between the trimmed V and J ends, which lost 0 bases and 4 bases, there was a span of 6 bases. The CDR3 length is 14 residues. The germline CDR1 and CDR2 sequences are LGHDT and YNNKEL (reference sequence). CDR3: CASSQDTGNEKLFF. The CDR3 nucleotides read TGTGCCAGCAGCCAAGATACCGGTAATGAAAAACTGTTTTTT.

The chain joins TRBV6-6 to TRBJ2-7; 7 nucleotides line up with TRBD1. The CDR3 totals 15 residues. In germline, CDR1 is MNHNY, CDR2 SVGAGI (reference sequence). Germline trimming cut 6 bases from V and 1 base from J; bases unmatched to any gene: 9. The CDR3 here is CASSHRQGRSYEQYV. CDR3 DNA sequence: TGTGCCAGCAGCCACCGACAGGGAAGGTCCTACGAGCAGTACGTC.

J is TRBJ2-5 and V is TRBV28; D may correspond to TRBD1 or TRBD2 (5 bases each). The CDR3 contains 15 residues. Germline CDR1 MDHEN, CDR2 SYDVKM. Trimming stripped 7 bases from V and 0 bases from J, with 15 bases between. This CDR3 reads CASTRGAMYQETQYF. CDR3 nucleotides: TGTGCCAGCACCCGAGGGGCCATGTACCAAGAGACCCAGTACTTC.

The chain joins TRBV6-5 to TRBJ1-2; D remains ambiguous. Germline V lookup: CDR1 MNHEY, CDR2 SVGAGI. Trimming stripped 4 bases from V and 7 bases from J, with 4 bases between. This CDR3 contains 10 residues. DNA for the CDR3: TGTGCCAGCAGTTGGGGTGGCTACACCTTC. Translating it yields CASSWGGYTF.

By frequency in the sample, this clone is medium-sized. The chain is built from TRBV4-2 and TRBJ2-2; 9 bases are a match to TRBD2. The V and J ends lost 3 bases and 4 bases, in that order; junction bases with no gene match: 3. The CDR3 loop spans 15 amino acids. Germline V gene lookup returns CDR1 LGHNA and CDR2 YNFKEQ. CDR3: CASSQEGLATGELFF. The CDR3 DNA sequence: TGTGCCAGCAGCCAGGAGGGACTAGCCACCGGGGAGCTGTTTTTT.

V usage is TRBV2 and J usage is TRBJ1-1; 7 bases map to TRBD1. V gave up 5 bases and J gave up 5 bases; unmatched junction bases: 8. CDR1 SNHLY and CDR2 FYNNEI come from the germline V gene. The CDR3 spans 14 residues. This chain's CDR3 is CASSLDRLGTEAFF. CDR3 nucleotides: TGTGCCAGCAGTTTGGACAGGCTGGGGACTGAAGCTTTCTTT.

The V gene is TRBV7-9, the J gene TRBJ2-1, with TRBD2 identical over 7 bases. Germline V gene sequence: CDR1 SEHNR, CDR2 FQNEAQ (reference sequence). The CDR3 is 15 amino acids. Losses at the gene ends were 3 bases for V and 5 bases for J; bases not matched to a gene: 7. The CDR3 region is CASSFPSGTDNEQFF. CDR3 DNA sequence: TGTGCCAGCAGCTTCCCCAGCGGGACTGACAATGAGCAGTTCTTC.